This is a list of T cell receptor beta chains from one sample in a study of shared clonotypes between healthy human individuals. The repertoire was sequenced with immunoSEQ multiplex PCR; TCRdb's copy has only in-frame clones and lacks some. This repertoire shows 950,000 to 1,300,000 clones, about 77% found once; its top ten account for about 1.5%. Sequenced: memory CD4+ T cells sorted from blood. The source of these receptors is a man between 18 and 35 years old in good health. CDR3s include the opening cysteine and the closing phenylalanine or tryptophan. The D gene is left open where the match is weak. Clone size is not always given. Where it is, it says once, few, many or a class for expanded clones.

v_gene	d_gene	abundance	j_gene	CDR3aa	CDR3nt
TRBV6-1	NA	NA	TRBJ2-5	CASRGAGFYETQYF	TGTGCCAGCAGGGGGGCAGGGTTCTACGAGACCCAGTACTTC
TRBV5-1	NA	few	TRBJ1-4	CASSLGDATNEKLFF	TGCGCCAGCAGCTTGGGGGATGCAACTAATGAAAAACTGTTTTTT
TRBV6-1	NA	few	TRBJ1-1	CASSEGFMNTEAFF	TGTGCCAGCAGTGAAGGGTTCATGAACACTGAAGCTTTCTTT
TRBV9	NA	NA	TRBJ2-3	CASSVESPSTDTQYF	TGTGCCAGCAGCGTAGAGTCCCCTAGCACAGATACGCAGTATTTT
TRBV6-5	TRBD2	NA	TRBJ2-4	CASSYGRAQNIQYF	TGTGCCAGCAGTTACGGGAGGGCCCAAAACATTCAGTACTTC
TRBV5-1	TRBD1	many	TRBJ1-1	CASMAPGQGPNTEAFF	TGCGCCAGCATGGCCCCGGGACAGGGCCCTAACACTGAAGCTTTCTTT
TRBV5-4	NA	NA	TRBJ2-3	CASSLGSAGGFYTDTQYF	TGTGCCAGCAGCTTGGGATCGGCGGGTGGGTTTTACACAGATACGCAGTATTTT
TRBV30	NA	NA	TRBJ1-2	CAWSLRAQDYGYTF	TGTGCCTGGAGTCTGCGGGCCCAGGACTATGGCTACACCTTC
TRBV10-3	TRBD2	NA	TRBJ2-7	CAISGDGDRTSTYEQYF	TGTGCCATCAGTGGGGACGGGGATCGGACTAGCACCTACGAGCAGTACTTC
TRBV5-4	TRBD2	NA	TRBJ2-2	CASSLRTSGNLGELFF	TGTGCCAGCAGCTTGCGGACTAGCGGGAACCTCGGGGAGCTGTTTTTT
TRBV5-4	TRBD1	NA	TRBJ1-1	CASSADRGLVEAFF	TGTGCCAGCAGCGCGGACAGGGGGCTGGTTGAAGCTTTCTTT
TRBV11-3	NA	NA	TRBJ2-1	CASSKALPSYNEQFF	TGTGCCAGCAGCAAGGCACTACCCTCCTACAATGAGCAGTTCTTC
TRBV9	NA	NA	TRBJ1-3	CASSVYRDSGNTIYF	TGTGCCAGCAGCGTTTACAGGGATTCTGGAAACACCATATATTTT
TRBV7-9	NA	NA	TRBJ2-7	CASRGTYEQYF	TGTGCCAGCCGAGGCACCTACGAGCAGTACTTC
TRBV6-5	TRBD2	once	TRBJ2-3	CASGRGGSTDTQYF	TGTGCCAGCGGGCGGGGGGGGAGCACAGATACGCAGTATTTT
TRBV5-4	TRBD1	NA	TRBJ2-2	CASSLDRGFTGELFF	TGTGCCAGCAGCTTGGACAGGGGATTCACCGGGGAGCTGTTTTTT
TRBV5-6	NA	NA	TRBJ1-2	CASSSARTDHNYGYTF	TGTGCCAGCAGCTCTGCCAGGACAGACCATAACTATGGCTACACCTTC
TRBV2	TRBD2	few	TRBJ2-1	CASSVRTSGYNEQFF	TGTGCCAGCAGTGTTCGGACTAGCGGTTACAATGAGCAGTTCTTC
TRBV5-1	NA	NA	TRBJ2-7	CASSLDPRALGEQYF	TGCGCCAGCAGCTTGGACCCCAGGGCCCTAGGCGAGCAGTACTTC
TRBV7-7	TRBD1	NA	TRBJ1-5	CASLRDRGQPQHF	TGTGCTAGTCTCCGGGACAGAGGACAGCCCCAGCATTTT
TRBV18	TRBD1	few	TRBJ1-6	CASSPPSGGEYNSPLHF	TGTGCCAGCTCACCACCGTCAGGGGGCGAATATAATTCACCCCTCCACTTT
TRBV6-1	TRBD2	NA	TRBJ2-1	CASKLGLADPREQFF	TGTGCCAGCAAGCTCGGACTAGCGGACCCCAGGGAGCAGTTCTTC